The T cell receptor beta chain under discussion was sequenced for a study of Ad26.COV2.S vaccination and SARS-CoV-2 variants (dated by TCRdb to about 2021). A note on the overall study: Donors in the vaccine arm were drawn from COV1001, a phase I-IIa trial of Ad26.COV2.S in healthy adults that was multicentre, randomized, double-blind and placebo-controlled. Dosing of Ad26.COV2.S was intramuscular, at either 5x10^10 or 1x10^11 viral particles, delivered as one shot or as two shots spaced 56 days apart. TCRbeta repertoire sequencing served as the tool for gauging how specific and how broad the SARS-CoV-2-reactive T cell receptors were following Ad26.COV2.S vaccination. The TCR-sequenced set comprised roughly 30 samples: about 19 Ad26.COV2.S vaccine recipients, 5 placebo recipients and 8 SARS-CoV-2 convalescent individuals. Trial participants were randomized into five groups of five: low-dose or high-dose Ad26.COV2.S given once or twice, or placebo on both occasions. Throughout the experiments and outcome assessment, investigators stayed blinded to trial group allocation. Overall study outcomes, separate from this receptor: After vaccination, substantial breadth of spike-specific CD8+ and CD4+ T cell responses was reported. The study was not powered for comparison of responses between vaccine doses or regimens. Non-spike TCR breadth was comparable between vaccine and placebo recipients, consistent with the vaccine containing only spike. The authors noted that the TCR breadth and depth analyses may have underestimated total T cell responses. Spike-specific TCR breadth was higher in Ad26.COV2.S recipients than in placebo recipients (P = 0.0014).

The germline V gene (reference sequence) sets CDR1 to SEHNR and CDR2 to FQNEAQ. The CDR3 spans 14 residues, from the cysteine through the phenylalanine. The kept DNA is CDR3 alone, 42 bases in frame from the first base. Relative to germline, V is 2 bases shorter and J is 4 bases shorter, with 9 bases between their ends. A remark on this clone: This clone's antigen is unknown. No per-base quality is available; no much larger clone lies one base away.

The immunoSEQ Assay was used to sequence TCRbeta CDR3 regions. After extraction, genomic DNA underwent amplification by bias-controlled multiplex PCR, followed by high-throughput sequencing. As for how the authors treated the data: To quantify the absolute abundance of every unique TCRbeta CDR3 region, sequences were collapsed and filtered. Usable DNA was measured by amplifying reference genes present in all nucleated cells, and TCRbeta template counts were normalized to that usable DNA to estimate T cell fraction. Repertoire TCRs were annotated as SARS-CoV-2-specific by exact matching of V gene, CDR3 amino acid sequence and J gene to a known reactive TCR set. MIRA supplied the reference SARS-CoV-2 TCR set, which was filtered for enrichment in COVID-19-positive ImmuneCODE repertoires so that public or cross-reactive TCRs were removed. Using the MIRA antigens, annotated TCRs were further analysed by specific ORF or by position within an ORF. Breadth was defined as the number of annotated unique rearrangements divided by the total number of unique productive rearrangements, and depth was defined as the summed frequency of the annotated unique rearrangements. TCR breadth was compared between groups using two-sided Wilcoxon rank-sum tests. TCRdb limited this immuneACCESS table to in-frame rearrangements with V and J called. A share of clones is missing; checked studies link under half to unresolved V genes, and the rest is unexplained. D and trimming come from the DNA, and the V and J calls and clone size come from that table. This sample is represented by fewer than 500,000 clones; around nine tenths of them were singletons. The ten largest clones take up 9% to 15% of the sample.

Taken with the paper, the label for treatment or condition translates to: around 19 received Ad26.COV2.S at low or high dose, single or two shots; about 5 received placebo; per-sample allocation not given. Repertoires of vaccine and placebo recipients were sequenced from samples taken on day 63 after the first injection. In Cohort 1b, fewer than 30 adults aged 18-55 years were enrolled at a single site in Boston, USA, between 29 July and 7 August 2020. Ad26.COV2.S was a replication-incompetent adenovirus type 26 vector expressing a prefusion-stabilized SARS-CoV-2 spike protein from the original Wuhan strain.

The source material was peripheral blood, sampled in a trial of Ad26.COV2.S vaccine versus placebo. The chain uses TRBV7-9 and TRBJ1-3; matching of 6 bases hints at TRBD1 as the D gene. The sequence came from a person between 18 and 59 years old who received the Ad26.COV2.S COVID-19 vaccine or a placebo. The CDR3 has the sequence CASSLLGAGNTIYF. The DNA is TGTGCCAGCAGCTTACTGGGGGCGGGAAACACCATATATTTT.